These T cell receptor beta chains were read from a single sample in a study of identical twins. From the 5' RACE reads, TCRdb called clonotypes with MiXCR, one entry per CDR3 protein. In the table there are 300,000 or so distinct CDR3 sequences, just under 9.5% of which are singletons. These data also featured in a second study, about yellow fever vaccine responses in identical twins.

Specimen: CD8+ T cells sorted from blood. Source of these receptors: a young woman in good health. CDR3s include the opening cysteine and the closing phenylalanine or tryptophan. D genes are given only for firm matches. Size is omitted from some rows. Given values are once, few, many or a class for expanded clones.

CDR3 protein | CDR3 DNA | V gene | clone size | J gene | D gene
CASSPTRDVAYEQYF | TGTGCCAGCTCACCTACTAGGGACGTCGCCTACGAGCAGTACTTC | TRBV18 | few | TRBJ2-7 | NA
CASSLGRGADYGYTF | TGTGCCAGCAGCTTAGGCCGAGGGGCGGACTATGGCTACACCTTC | TRBV13 | NA | TRBJ1-2 | NA
CSVEESSGGRLYEQYF | TGCAGCGTTGAAGAATCATCGGGAGGGAGGCTTTACGAGCAGTACTTC | TRBV29-1 | few | TRBJ2-7 | TRBD2
CASSLVGLAGVGTGELFF | TGTGCCAGCAGCTTAGTGGGACTAGCGGGAGTTGGCACCGGGGAGCTGTTTTTT | TRBV7-6 | many | TRBJ2-2 | TRBD2
CAISESMAGSHNEQFF | TGTGCCATCAGTGAGTCGATGGCGGGATCCCACAATGAGCAGTTCTTC | TRBV10-3 | many | TRBJ2-1 | NA
CASNGGQTDTQYF | TGCGCCAGCAACGGGGGGCAAACAGATACGCAGTATTTT | TRBV10-2 | NA | TRBJ2-3 | NA
CASRLRTRQTHEQYF | TGTGCCAGCAGATTGCGGACTAGACAAACCCACGAGCAGTACTTC | TRBV6-2/TRBV6-3 | few | TRBJ2-7 | TRBD2
CASTPGDHNEQFF | TGCGCCAGCACTCCGGGGGATCACAATGAGCAGTTCTTC | TRBV5-1 | few | TRBJ2-1 | NA
CSVEGLAGREQFF | TGCAGCGTTGAGGGACTAGCGGGGCGGGAGCAGTTCTTC | TRBV29-1 | NA | TRBJ2-1 | TRBD2
CASNLLRGANTGELFF | TGTGCCAGCAACCTACTCAGGGGCGCGAACACCGGGGAGCTGTTTTTT | TRBV28 | many | TRBJ2-2 | NA
CSARSEEGQPQHF | TGCAGTGCTAGGTCCGAAGAGGGACAGCCCCAGCATTTT | TRBV20-1 | few | TRBJ1-5 | NA
CSVEIINYNEQFF | TGCAGCGTTGAAATAATTAACTACAATGAGCAGTTCTTC | TRBV29-1 | few | TRBJ2-1 | NA
CASSEGAHGYTF | TGTGCCAGCAGTGAGGGGGCTCATGGCTACACCTTC | TRBV27 | few | TRBJ1-2 | TRBD1
CASSYGGRDFTGELFF | TGTGCCAGCAGTTACGGCGGCAGAGATTTTACCGGGGAGCTGTTTTTT | TRBV6-5 | NA | TRBJ2-2 | NA
CASSSYRNTGELFF | TGTGCCAGCAGCTCTTATCGGAACACCGGGGAGCTGTTTTTT | TRBV11-3 | many | TRBJ2-2 | NA
CASSYSAGGTYNEQFF | TGTGCCAGCAGTTACTCTGCAGGGGGAACCTACAATGAGCAGTTCTTC | TRBV6-5 | few | TRBJ2-1 | TRBD1
CASKQGSYEQYF | TGTGCCAGCAAACAGGGGAGCTACGAGCAGTACTTC | TRBV12-3/TRBV12-4 | few | TRBJ2-7 | TRBD1
CASSSQPQHF | TGTGCCAGCAGTTCACAGCCCCAGCATTTT | TRBV6-6 | few | TRBJ1-5 | NA
CASSPSKDGRNSPLHF | TGTGCCAGCAGCCCCAGCAAGGACGGGAGAAATTCACCCCTCCACTTT | TRBV6-1 | many | TRBJ1-6 | NA
CASRDRTETISSGANVLTF | TGTGCCAGCAGAGATAGGACCGAGACAATAAGCTCTGGGGCCAACGTCCTGACTTTC | TRBV27 | NA | TRBJ2-6 | NA
CASSLTGDAYNEQFF | TGTGCCAGCAGTTTAACAGGGGATGCCTACAATGAGCAGTTCTTC | TRBV28 | many | TRBJ2-1 | TRBD1
CASSSSPLYGQGEETQYF | TGTGCCAGCAGCTCGAGCCCCCTCTACGGACAGGGGGAAGAGACCCAGTACTTC | TRBV11-1 | few | TRBJ2-5 | TRBD1
CASSSRDYQNTQYF | TGTGCCAGCAGCTCCCGGGACTACCAAAATACGCAGTATTTT | TRBV11-1 | NA | TRBJ2-3 | TRBD2
CATSSVDSLEDF | TGTGCCACCAGCAGCGTGGACAGTCTGGAAGACTTC | TRBV15 | few | TRBJ2-5 | NA
CATSRGGTGLIRAFF | TGTGCCACCAGCAGGGGAGGGACAGGGTTAATTAGAGCTTTCTTT | TRBV15 | few | TRBJ1-1 | TRBD1
CASSYSHTGGEYGYTF | TGTGCCAGCAGTTACTCGCACACAGGGGGCGAATATGGCTACACCTTC | TRBV6-5 | few | TRBJ1-2 | TRBD1
CASSLVGGDATYEQYF | TGTGCCAGCAGTTTAGTCGGCGGAGACGCCACCTACGAGCAGTACTTC | TRBV12-3/TRBV12-4 | NA | TRBJ2-7 | NA
CAISERRDTYLYEQYF | TGTGCCATCAGTGAAAGACGGGACACATATCTCTACGAGCAGTACTTC | TRBV10-3 | many | TRBJ2-7 | NA
CASSFGIPYEQYF | TGTGCCAGCAGCTTCGGGATACCCTACGAGCAGTACTTC | TRBV5-6 | NA | TRBJ2-7 | NA
CASSPRLAGGPGEQFF | TGTGCCAGCAGCCCCCGGCTAGCGGGAGGGCCGGGCGAGCAGTTCTTC | TRBV11-3 | few | TRBJ2-1 | TRBD2
CASSLPRQGETKNIQYF | TGCGCCAGCAGCTTGCCCCGACAGGGGGAAACCAAAAACATTCAGTACTTC | TRBV5-1 | many | TRBJ2-4 | TRBD1
CASSYSTNTGELFF | TGTGCCAGCAGTTACTCCACTAACACCGGGGAGCTGTTTTTT | TRBV6-5 | NA | TRBJ2-2 | NA
CASSPAGTQNTEAFF | TGTGCCAGCAGCCCTGCAGGGACGCAAAACACTGAAGCTTTCTTT | TRBV2 | NA | TRBJ1-1 | NA
CASSTDRARAKNIQYF | TGTGCCAGCAGCACTGACAGGGCGCGGGCCAAAAACATTCAGTACTTC | TRBV7-2 | NA | TRBJ2-4 | TRBD1
CASSSIDQETQYF | TGTGCCAGCAGCTCCATCGACCAAGAGACCCAGTACTTC | TRBV7-9 | NA | TRBJ2-5 | NA
CASSLYPTDTQYF | TGTGCCAGCAGTTTATACCCCACAGATACGCAGTATTTT | TRBV27 | many | TRBJ2-3 | NA
CASSNQQGLTTDGLFF | TGCGCCAGCAGCAACCAACAGGGCTTGACTACCGATGGGCTGTTTTTT | TRBV5-1 | many | TRBJ2-2 | NA
CSVEDSNTGELFF | TGCAGCGTTGAGGACTCCAACACCGGGGAGCTGTTTTTT | TRBV29-1 | many | TRBJ2-2 | NA
CAWTGLAMDTQYF | TGTGCCTGGACCGGACTAGCGATGGATACGCAGTATTTT | TRBV30 | NA | TRBJ2-3 | TRBD2
CASSTGTGDYEQYF | TGTGCCAGCAGCACAGGGACAGGGGACTACGAGCAGTACTTC | TRBV7-9 | few | TRBJ2-7 | TRBD1
CASIKVLGETNPHFGDTQYF | TGTGCCAGCATAAAGGTGTTGGGGGAGACTAACCCCCATTTCGGAGATACGCAGTATTTT | TRBV28 | many | TRBJ2-3 | NA
CASGLVPDPSGGDQETQYF | TGTGCTAGTGGTTTGGTACCCGATCCTAGCGGGGGAGACCAAGAGACCCAGTACTTC | TRBV12-5 | NA | TRBJ2-5 | TRBD2
CASSSYYSGGTDTQYF | TGTGCCAGCAGCTCATATTACAGCGGGGGCACAGATACGCAGTATTTT | TRBV11-2 | NA | TRBJ2-3 | TRBD2
CASSPTVGIETQYF | TGTGCTAGCAGCCCGACAGTGGGGATTGAGACCCAGTACTTC | TRBV7-7 | few | TRBJ2-5 | NA
CASSLPDRGQETQYF | TGTGCCAGCAGCTTACCTGACAGGGGTCAAGAGACCCAGTACTTC | TRBV7-9 | few | TRBJ2-5 | TRBD1
CASSLSAGVPYEQYF | TGTGCCAGCAGCTTGTCGGCGGGAGTGCCCTACGAGCAGTACTTC | TRBV5-6 | NA | TRBJ2-7 | TRBD2
CASRKIGTGKETQYF | TGTGCCAGCAGAAAAATCGGGACAGGGAAAGAGACCCAGTACTTC | TRBV6-1 | NA | TRBJ2-5 | TRBD1
CAWSGAQETQYF | TGTGCCTGGAGTGGGGCCCAGGAGACCCAGTACTTC | TRBV30 | NA | TRBJ2-5 | NA
CSVEGPEQFF | TGCAGCGTTGAAGGCCCTGAGCAGTTCTTC | TRBV29-1 | NA | TRBJ2-1 | NA
CSVEERYNEQFF | TGCAGCGTTGAAGAGAGGTACAATGAGCAGTTCTTC | TRBV29-1 | many | TRBJ2-1 | NA
CSVDDRGETYEQYF | TGCAGCGTTGATGACAGGGGTGAAACCTACGAGCAGTACTTC | TRBV29-1 | many | TRBJ2-7 | TRBD1
CASTAGAERDEQFF | TGCGCCAGCACCGCCGGTGCAGAAAGGGATGAGCAGTTCTTC | TRBV10-1 | few | TRBJ2-1 | NA
CAGGGGFPGELFF | TGTGCCGGGGGAGGGGGTTTTCCCGGGGAGCTGTTTTTT | TRBV11-2 | NA | TRBJ2-2 | NA
CASSLGQEYTGELFF | TGTGCCAGCAGCCTGGGACAGGAGTACACCGGGGAGCTGTTTTTT | TRBV7-9 | many | TRBJ2-2 | TRBD1
CASSSSRGGSYEQYF | TGCGCCAGCAGCTCCTCTCGGGGGGGGTCCTACGAGCAGTACTTC | TRBV5-1 | few | TRBJ2-7 | TRBD2
CASSPKNSREQYF | TGTGCCAGCAGCCCAAAAAATTCAAGGGAGCAGTACTTC | TRBV9 | NA | TRBJ2-7 | NA
CASSEGEIGTSSYNEQFF | TGTGCCAGCAGTGAAGGAGAAATTGGGACTAGCAGTTACAATGAGCAGTTCTTC | TRBV2 | NA | TRBJ2-1 | TRBD2
CASSLPNNEQFF | TGTGCCAGCAGTTTACCCAACAATGAGCAGTTCTTC | TRBV6-5 | few | TRBJ2-1 | NA
CASSQDRKRGSVTNTGELFF | TGCGCCAGCAGCCAAGATCGGAAGCGGGGGAGTGTCACGAACACCGGGGAGCTGTTTTTT | TRBV4-1 | few | TRBJ2-2 | TRBD2